The clone carrying this T cell receptor beta chain was observed once. Patients of the Seattle cohort, enrolled during active infection, were followed longitudinally. These data originate in a study of blood T cell repertoires in COVID-19. Study in general: Sites in the United States, Italy and Spain provided acute and convalescent COVID-19 samples. T cells, B-cell-depleted T cells, or PBMCs supplied cDNA or gDNA.

Only in-frame clones appear in the TCRdb table, and some are missing; sequencing was by immunoSEQ multiplex PCR. The sample records under 200,000 clones, over 80% being singletons. CDR3 length equals 11 residues. Trimming stripped 4 bases from V and 7 bases from J, with 8 bases between. Germline assignment: CDR1 SGHRS and CDR2 YFSETQ. The sequence derives from a man between 60 and 75 years old with COVID-19, enrolled during active disease. Sequenced sample: peripheral blood. The chain combines TRBV5-1 with TRBJ2-5; D is undetermined. The chain's CDR3 is CASSTSRTQYF. As DNA, the CDR3 is TGCGCCAGCAGCACCTCCAGGACCCAGTACTTC.